The rows below give T cell receptor beta chains drawn from one sample of a study of blood T cell repertoires in COVID-19. Profiled with immunoSEQ multiplex PCR; TCRdb holds only in-frame clones, not every one. The data contain roughly 370,000 clones, about 83% of them singletons. The sample was PBMCs or T cells enriched from blood (not recorded which). The receptors shown here come from a woman aged 45-60 years who had recovered from COVID-19. Both conserved end residues are part of each CDR3. The order of the fields is V gene, D gene, clone size, J gene, CDR3 protein, CDR3 DNA. The D gene is left open where the match is weak. A row's size may be missing; if present it is once, few, many or a size class.

>TRBV5-4|NA|NA|TRBJ1-2
CASSPPDKTGGYTF
TGTGCCAGCAGCCCGCCCGATAAGACTGGGGGCTACACCTTC
>TRBV7-2|TRBD2|NA|TRBJ2-3
CASSRPTSGGEGTDTQYF
TGTGCCAGCAGCCGCCCGACTAGCGGGGGTGAGGGGACAGATACGCAGTATTTT
>TRBV7-7|NA|NA|TRBJ2-2
CASSLLAGRNTGELFF
TGTGCTAGCAGCTTATTGGCGGGGAGGAACACCGGGGAGCTGTTTTTT
>TRBV18|NA|NA|TRBJ1-1
CASSPPATTGFNTEAFF
TGTGCCAGCTCACCACCTGCTACAACAGGGTTTAACACTGAAGCTTTCTTT
>TRBV2|NA|once|TRBJ1-2
CASSEARGYGYTF
TGTGCCAGCAGTGAGGCTAGGGGCTATGGCTACACCTTC
>TRBV3-1/TRBV3-2|TRBD1|few|TRBJ1-4
CASSRTGGRYEKLFF
TGTGCCAGCAGCCGAACAGGGGGTCGTTATGAAAAACTGTTTTTT
>TRBV11-2|TRBD1|NA|TRBJ1-2
CASSLVHRGGYTF
TGTGCCAGCAGCTTAGTTCACAGGGGTGGCTACACCTTC
>TRBV28|NA|NA|TRBJ2-4
CASSSRLVWGQNIQYF
TGTGCCAGCAGTTCCCGACTAGTATGGGGCCAGAACATTCAGTACTTC
>TRBV5-1|TRBD1|NA|TRBJ2-6
CASSSGQGIFSGANVLTF
TGCGCCAGCAGCTCAGGACAGGGGATCTTCTCTGGGGCCAACGTCCTGACTTTC
>TRBV7-2|NA|NA|TRBJ2-7
CASRAHRALEQYF
TGTGCCAGCAGGGCTCACAGGGCCCTGGAGCAGTACTTC
>TRBV4-1|NA|NA|TRBJ2-7
CASSQRSQGYEQYF
TGCGCCAGCAGCCAACGTTCCCAGGGGTACGAGCAGTACTTC
>TRBV5-1|NA|NA|TRBJ2-3
CASSFGTLDGDTQYF
TGCGCCAGCAGCTTTGGGACTCTGGATGGTGATACGCAGTATTTT
>TRBV7-2|NA|NA|TRBJ2-7
CASSPPDRTYEQYF
TGTGCCAGCAGCCCCCCCGACAGGACCTACGAGCAGTACTTC
>TRBV4-2|NA|NA|TRBJ2-1
CASSQDGPAASYNEQFF
TGTGCCAGCAGCCAAGACGGGCCAGCGGCCTCCTACAATGAGCAGTTCTTC
>TRBV2|NA|NA|TRBJ1-1
CASGGLVAFF
TGTGCCAGCGGGGGGTTGGTAGCTTTCTTT
>TRBV7-8|TRBD2|NA|TRBJ2-3
CASSPRPGGRPDTQYF
TGTGCCAGCAGCCCCCGCCCGGGGGGGCGCCCAGATACGCAGTATTTT
>TRBV5-1|NA|few|TRBJ1-4
CASSLVGGANEKLFF
TGCGCCAGCAGCTTGGTCGGGGGGGCTAATGAAAAACTGTTTTTT
>TRBV4-1|TRBD1|NA|TRBJ1-1
CASSQDSRGRGAFF
TGCGCCAGCAGCCAAGATAGTAGGGGGCGTGGAGCTTTCTTT
>TRBV5-1|TRBD1|NA|TRBJ1-4
CASSSGGPATNEKLFF
TGCGCCAGCAGCTCAGGGGGCCCCGCAACTAATGAAAAACTGTTTTTT
>TRBV14|NA|NA|TRBJ2-7
CASSHGVRYEQYF
TGTGCCAGCAGCCACGGGGTCCGCTACGAGCAGTACTTC
>TRBV27|NA|NA|TRBJ1-5
CASSLRGPYSNQPQHF
TGTGCCAGCAGTTTACGAGGGCCCTATAGCAATCAGCCCCAGCATTTT
>TRBV5-5|TRBD1|NA|TRBJ1-1
CASSLATDRVTEAFF
TGTGCCAGCAGCTTGGCCACGGACAGGGTGACTGAAGCTTTCTTT
>TRBV27|TRBD1|NA|TRBJ1-2
CASSDPGQGSYGYTF
TGTGCCAGCAGTGACCCGGGACAGGGGTCTTATGGCTACACCTTC
>TRBV12-5|NA|NA|TRBJ2-7
CASGLSRYEQYF
TGTGCTAGTGGTTTGTCCAGATACGAGCAGTACTTC
>TRBV28|NA|NA|TRBJ1-1
CASTPPGGLNTEAFF
TGTGCCAGCACCCCACCCGGGGGGCTGAACACTGAAGCTTTCTTT
>TRBV5-1|NA|NA|TRBJ2-5
CASRTGTQETQYF
TGCGCCAGCAGAACGGGGACTCAAGAGACCCAGTACTTC
>TRBV20-1|NA|NA|TRBJ1-2
CSASLGLLDYGYTF
TGCAGTGCTAGTCTGGGTCTCCTAGACTATGGCTACACCTTC
>TRBV11-2|NA|few|TRBJ1-1
CASSATPGQKAFF
TGTGCCAGCAGCGCCACACCGGGACAAAAGGCTTTCTTT
>TRBV6-7|NA|NA|TRBJ1-2
CASSYYLGGDGYTF
TGTGCCAGCAGTTACTATCTCGGAGGGGATGGCTACACCTTC
>TRBV27|TRBD1|NA|TRBJ1-2
CASSSLRTGRSYGYTF
TGTGCCAGCAGTTCGCTACGGACAGGAAGATCCTATGGCTACACCTTC
>TRBV12-5|NA|NA|TRBJ2-5
CASGLEVGATAQYF
TGTGCTAGTGGTTTGGAGGTGGGGGCTACGGCCCAGTACTTC
>TRBV28|TRBD1|NA|TRBJ1-2
CASREDRVGGYTF
TGTGCCAGCAGGGAAGACAGGGTTGGGGGCTACACCTTC
>TRBV7-3|TRBD1|NA|TRBJ1-1
CASSYTGTANTEAFF
TGTGCCAGCAGCTATACCGGGACAGCGAACACTGAAGCTTTCTTT
>TRBV7-8|NA|once|TRBJ2-1
CASSYYNEQFF
TGTGCCAGCAGTTACTACAATGAGCAGTTCTTC
>TRBV5-1|NA|NA|TRBJ1-4
CASTPSSTNEKLFF
TGCGCCAGCACTCCTAGCTCGACTAATGAAAAACTGTTTTTT
>TRBV7-2|NA|NA|TRBJ1-3
CASSNSGNTIYF
TGTGCCAGCAGCAACAGTGGAAACACCATATATTTT
>TRBV6-5|TRBD1|NA|TRBJ2-1
CASSYGTGGPNEQFF
TGTGCCAGCAGTTACGGGACAGGGGGACCCAATGAGCAGTTCTTC
>TRBV7-2|NA|NA|TRBJ1-4
CASSLVKLPYEKLFF
TGTGCCAGCAGCTTAGTAAAGCTCCCATATGAAAAACTGTTTTTT
>TRBV14|NA|NA|TRBJ2-7
CASSYSNSYEQYF
TGTGCCAGCAGCTACAGTAACTCCTACGAGCAGTACTTC
>TRBV29-1|NA|NA|TRBJ2-7
CSAGAVYEQYF
TGCAGCGCTGGGGCAGTTTACGAGCAGTACTTC
>TRBV5-1|TRBD2|NA|TRBJ2-1
CASGLAGGPSYNEQFF
TGCGCCAGCGGCCTAGCGGGAGGGCCCTCCTACAATGAGCAGTTCTTC
>TRBV6-6|NA|NA|TRBJ2-1
CASSPGGSSYNEQFF
TGTGCCAGCAGCCCAGGGGGGAGCTCCTACAATGAGCAGTTCTTC
>TRBV7-8|NA|NA|TRBJ1-4
CASSRRGEKLFF
TGTGCCAGCAGCCGTCGAGGGGAAAAACTGTTTTTT
>TRBV7-3|NA|NA|TRBJ1-2
CASSLSPGGGYTF
TGTGCCAGCAGCTTATCCCCGGGAGGGGGCTACACCTTC
>TRBV4-1|TRBD1|NA|TRBJ1-1
CASSQDSDTGGKEAFF
TGCGCCAGCAGCCAAGATTCCGATACAGGGGGAAAAGAAGCTTTCTTT
>TRBV6-5|NA|NA|TRBJ1-2
CASSLTPSGQYGYTF
TGTGCCAGCAGTCTTACTCCTTCTGGACAATATGGCTACACCTTC
>TRBV3-1/TRBV3-2|TRBD2|NA|TRBJ2-3
CASSQEGAGGGTDTQYF
TGTGCCAGCAGCCAAGAGGGAGCGGGAGGGGGGACAGATACGCAGTATTTT
>TRBV19|NA|NA|TRBJ2-7
CASLPPGLVYF
TGTGCCAGTTTACCCCCAGGGCTCGTGTACTTC
>TRBV29-1|NA|NA|TRBJ1-1
CSGARTLAEAFF
TGCAGCGGGGCCCGGACACTTGCTGAAGCTTTCTTT
>TRBV7-9|TRBD1|NA|TRBJ1-2
CASSLGQGYGYTF
TGTGCCAGCAGCCTTGGACAGGGCTATGGCTACACCTTC
>TRBV7-8|NA|NA|TRBJ2-7
CASSLKGLLPGEQYF
TGTGCCAGCAGCTTAAAGGGACTTCTTCCAGGGGAGCAGTACTTC
>TRBV7-2|NA|NA|TRBJ1-1
CASSFLDSNTEAFF
TGTGCCAGCAGCTTCCTTGACAGCAACACTGAAGCTTTCTTT
>TRBV3-1/TRBV3-2|NA|NA|TRBJ2-3
CASSQAAGNTDTQYF
TGTGCCAGCAGCCAAGCGGCGGGGAACACAGATACGCAGTATTTT
>TRBV28|NA|NA|TRBJ2-6
CASSRIKPGANVLTF
TGTGCCAGCAGCCGTATCAAGCCTGGGGCCAACGTCCTGACTTTC